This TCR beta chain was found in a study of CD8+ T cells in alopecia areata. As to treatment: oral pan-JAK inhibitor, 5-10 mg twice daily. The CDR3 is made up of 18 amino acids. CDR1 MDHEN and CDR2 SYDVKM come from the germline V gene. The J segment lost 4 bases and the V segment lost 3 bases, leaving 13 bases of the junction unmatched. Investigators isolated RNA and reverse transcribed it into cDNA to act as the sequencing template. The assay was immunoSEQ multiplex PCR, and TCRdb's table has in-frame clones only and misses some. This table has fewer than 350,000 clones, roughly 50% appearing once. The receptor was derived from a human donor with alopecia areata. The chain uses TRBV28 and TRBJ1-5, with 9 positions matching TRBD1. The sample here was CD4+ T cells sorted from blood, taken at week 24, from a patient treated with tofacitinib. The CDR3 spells CASSFSLLRGQGNQPQHF. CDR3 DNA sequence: TGTGCCAGCAGTTTCTCTCTCCTTCGGGGACAGGGTAATCAGCCCCAGCATTTT.